This T cell receptor beta chain was found in a study of cytomegalovirus exposure and HLA in healthy donors. PCR involved 60 Vbeta and 13 Jbeta primers. Sequenced by immunoSEQ multiplex PCR; TCRdb stores in-frame clones only, minus some. The table shows tens of thousands of clones, with around 73% occurring only once. Nominal health characterized the donors when sampled, though unrecorded immune exposures were likely. The germline gives CDR1 MNHEY, CDR2 SVGAGI. The CDR3 covers 14 residues. Trimming took 7 bases from V and 0 from J; bases not matched to a gene: 2. General study points: Fewer N-insertions (relative to the 666-donor mean) were reportedly seen in an Asian-associated ancestry cluster in a later analysis. Presence/absence analysis assumed near-uniform sequencing depth across donors. Previous analysis showed most TCR beta V segments were productive about 90% or about 30% of the time.

This clone was seen only a few times. Its antigen remains unknown. Sequencing input: PBMCs. The receptor was derived from a woman aged 40 to 50 in good health and CMV-seronegative. The V gene is TRBV6-5, the J gene TRBJ2-3; TRBD2 matches 9 bases. The CDR3 here is CASTLAGSTDTQYF. The CDR3 DNA reads as TGTGCCAGCACCCTAGCGGGAAGCACAGATACGCAGTATTTT.